The 31 T cell receptor beta chains given below trace back to one sample, sequenced in a study of blood T cells in healthy people across ages. The second PCR ran about 6 to 12 cycles with a sample-barcoded 5' primer and J-beta primers. MiXCR, run by TCRdb on the 5' RACE reads, gives a single entry per CDR3 protein. This sample yields fewer than 1,000,000 distinct CDR3 sequences, of which about 42% are seen a single time; 15% to 20% belongs to the top ten. Material for sequencing was blood. These receptors were taken from a man older than 75 in good health.

This clonotype was seen a few times. The rearrangement links TRBV29-1 to TRBJ2-1, with 9 nucleotides matching TRBD2. After removal of 4 bases from V and 6 bases from J, the junction contained 4 bases not matched to a gene. In germline, CDR1 is SQVTM, CDR2 ANQGSEA. This CDR3 region has 13 residues. The CDR3 coding sequence is TGCAGCGTTGTGCGTAGCGGGGGCAATGAGCAGTTCTTC. Residues: CSVVRSGGNEQFF.

This clonotype is a singleton in its sample. In DNA form, the CDR3 reads TGTGCCTGGAGCCAGCGGGACAATGAGCAGTTCTTC. Translation: CAWSQRDNEQFF. This chain joins TRBV30 and TRBJ2-1, with D possibly TRBD2 on 6 matching bases. V lost 3 bases to trimming and J lost 5 bases, with 8 bases between them. CDR1 is GTSNPN, CDR2 SVGIG, per germline (reference sequence). The CDR3 has 12 residues.

This clonotype was counted at least ten times. The chain joins TRBV7-8 to TRBJ2-6; 12 bases line up with TRBD1. From germline, CDR1 is SGHVS and CDR2 FQNEAQ. The CDR3 has 20 residues. V lost 3 bases, J lost 2 bases, and 11 bases stayed unmatched. CDR3 coding DNA: TGTGCCAGCAGCTTTTACTCCGGGACAGGGGGCCACCCTGGGGCCAACGTCCTGACTTTC. Its protein is CASSFYSGTGGHPGANVLTF.

This clonotype showed up just a few times. The V call is TRBV29-1, the J call TRBJ1-2; tentative D call: TRBD1 (5 bases). The CDR3 has 13 amino acids. Trimming pared 4 bases from V and 5 bases from J, leaving 14 bases between. Germline V gene lookup returns CDR1 SQVTM and CDR2 ANQGSEA. CDR3 sequence reads: CSVVLHGGYGYTF. The CDR3 DNA sequence: TGCAGCGTTGTTCTCCACGGGGGATATGGCTACACCTTC.

Only one count was recorded for this clonotype. This may stem from a read error, because a much larger clone lies one nucleotide away. V and J are TRBV7-2 and TRBJ2-7; possibly TRBD2 for D (6 bases). The length of the CDR3 is 11 residues. Germline loops: CDR1 SGHTA, CDR2 FQGNSA. CDR3 sequence: CAGREANEQYF. CDR3 sequence (DNA): TGTGCGGGCAGGGAGGCGAACGAGCAGTACTTC.

The table lists this clonotype with many counts. The rearrangement links TRBV7-6 to TRBJ2-7; D unclear. Germline V gene sequence: CDR1 SGHVS, CDR2 FNYEAQ. There are 12 residues in the CDR3. V was trimmed by 5 bases and J by 0 bases, leaving 5 bases between them. CDR3 region: CASSQSSYEQYF. As DNA, the CDR3 is TGTGCCAGCAGCCAGAGCTCCTACGAGCAGTACTTC. Together with reference TRBV7-6 and TRBJ2-7, the CDR3 gives the full variable domain: GAGVSQSPRYKVTKRGQDVALRCDPISGHVSLYWYRQALGQGPEFLTYFNYEAQQDKSGLPNDRFSAERPEGSISTLTIQRTEQRDSAMYRCASSQSSYEQYFGPGTRLTVT.

The chain recombines TRBV18 with TRBJ2-5, with D possibly being TRBD1 (7 bases). V was cut by 0 bases and J by 5 bases, with 13 bases left in between. Germline lookup yields CDR1 KGHSH and CDR2 LQKENI. CDR3 length equals 15 residues. The CDR3 sequence: CASSPPAGGSETQYF. As DNA, the CDR3 is TGTGCCAGCTCACCACCGGCAGGGGGGTCGGAGACCCAGTACTTC.

This clonotype was observed a handful of times. The rearrangement joins TRBV12-3 or TRBV12-4 to TRBJ2-1, with D perhaps assigned TRBD1 or TRBD2 (5 bases each). The CDR3 spans 15 residues. V lost 6 bases to trimming and J lost 5 bases, with 17 bases between them. The CDR3 spells CASSTGTQAHNEQFF. The CDR3 nucleotides read TGTGCCAGCAGCACCGGGACCCAAGCGCACAATGAGCAGTTCTTC.

J is TRBJ2-1 and V is TRBV27; 7 nucleotides agree with TRBD2. J was trimmed by 5 bases and V by 4 bases; bases with no gene match: 11. CDR3 size: 16 residues. Germline assignment: CDR1 MNHEY and CDR2 SMNVEV (reference sequence). The CDR3 region is CASSSLGTTEDNEQFF. The CDR3 coding sequence is TGTGCCAGCAGTTCTCTCGGGACTACCGAGGACAATGAGCAGTTCTTC.

Only a few counts were recorded for this clonotype. This chain joins TRBV6-2 or TRBV6-3 and TRBJ2-7; D is ambiguous. Germline V gene sequence: CDR1 MNHEY, CDR2 SVGEGT. The CDR3 is 14 amino acids. The V end was cut by 7 bases, the J end by 7 bases, with 20 bases between. CDR3 coding DNA: TGTGCCAGCATCCCCATGGGGTCCTACAATGAGCAGTACTTC. Translating it yields CASIPMGSYNEQYF.

Note on this clonotype: It may be a read error: a sequence one base away is much more abundant. V and J are TRBV10-3 and TRBJ2-5; TRBD2 aligns across 7 bases. The germline gives CDR1 ENHRY, CDR2 SYGVKD. This CDR3 comprises 15 residues. The ends lost 4 bases at V and 14 bases at J; junction bases unmatched: 19. CDR3 in amino acids: CAISVAGLGVREHYF. In DNA, the CDR3 is TGTGCCATCAGTGTCGCTGGACTAGGGGTCCGGGAGCACTACTTC.

The count of this clonotype is one. The chain combines TRBV20-1 with TRBJ1-5; D possibly corresponds to TRBD1 (5 bases). Trimming removed 6 bases at V and 3 bases at J, with 15 bases between. The CDR3 sequence is 14 residues long. Germline CDR1 reads DFQATT; CDR2 reads SNEGSKA (reference sequence). Here the CDR3 reads CSALTGQHNQPQHF. For the CDR3, the DNA is TGCAGTGCCCTAACAGGTCAGCACAATCAGCCCCAGCATTTT.

In its sample, this clonotype was seen a few times. The V and J genes are TRBV28 and TRBJ2-1, with TRBD2 identical over 13 bases. The CDR3 loop spans 19 amino acids. The J segment lost 7 bases and the V segment lost 1 base, leaving 13 bases of the junction unmatched. Per germline, CDR1 MDHEN and CDR2 SYDVKM. This CDR3 is CASSLLGLAGEGPRNEQFF. The CDR3 nucleotides are TGTGCCAGCAGTTTATTAGGACTAGCGGGAGAGGGCCCTAGGAATGAGCAGTTCTTC.

The rearrangement uses TRBV29-1 and TRBJ1-2, with TRBD1 matching over 8 bases. The V segment lost 1 base and the J segment 12 bases; nucleotides outside the gene matches: 7. The CDR3 is 12 amino acids. Germline V CDR1 and CDR2: SQVTM, ANQGSEA. The CDR3 DNA follows: TGCAGCGTTGAAGGTGGACAGGGAGATCACACCTTC. It encodes CSVEGGQGDHTF.

This chain links TRBV20-1 with TRBJ2-5, with 7 positions matching TRBD2. The J segment lost 5 bases and the V segment lost 3 bases, leaving 9 bases of the junction unmatched. CDR3 size: 14 residues. In germline, CDR1 is DFQATT, CDR2 SNEGSKA (reference sequence). The CDR3 loop is CSASGQAGRETQYF. The CDR3 DNA reads TGCAGTGCTAGTGGTCAAGCGGGGCGGGAGACCCAGTACTTC.

V and J are TRBV10-3 and TRBJ1-5; 7 bases agree with TRBD1. The junction had 3 bases not matched to a gene; V was cut back by 5 bases and J by 2 bases. The CDR3 covers 14 residues. Germline lookup yields CDR1 ENHRY and CDR2 SYGVKD. CDR3 in DNA: TGTGCCATCAGTTCTGACAGGGGCAATCAGCCCCAGCATTTT. It translates to CAISSDRGNQPQHF.

J is TRBJ2-7 and V is TRBV29-1; D assignment may be TRBD1 or TRBD2 (6 bases each). With 2 bases removed from V and 6 bases from J, the gap between germline ends came to 14 bases. The CDR3 runs to 13 residues. Germline V gene data show CDR1 as SQVTM and CDR2 as ANQGSEA. This CDR3 is CSVERSRGGEQYF. The CDR3 coding sequence is TGCAGCGTTGAAAGGAGCAGGGGAGGCGAGCAGTACTTC.

The V and J genes are TRBV30 and TRBJ2-7, with D perhaps being TRBD1 or TRBD2 (5 bases each). Germline CDR1 GTSNPN, CDR2 SVGIG (reference sequence). The V and J ends lost 8 bases and 0 bases respectively, with 11 bases between them. The CDR3 is made up of 12 amino acids. CDR3 amino acids: CARDQGSYEQYF. CDR3 bases: TGTGCCAGGGACCAGGGCTCCTACGAGCAGTACTTC.

This clonotype was detected many times. The chain couples TRBV12-3 or TRBV12-4 to TRBJ2-4; TRBD2 agrees at 15 bases. The CDR3 has 17 amino acids. After removal of 6 bases from V and 9 bases from J, the junction contained 12 bases not matched to a gene. The CDR3 nucleotides read TGTGCCAGCAGCCCGGGACTAGCGGGAGGCCACCGGTTCATTCAGTACTTC. As protein: CASSPGLAGGHRFIQYF.

This clonotype was counted between two and nine times. This chain joins TRBV4-1 and TRBJ2-1, with D unresolved. This CDR3 spans 15 amino acids. V was shortened by 5 bases and J by 5 bases, with 16 bases between the two germline ends. The germline gives CDR1 MGHRA, CDR2 YSYEKL. For the CDR3, the DNA is TGCGCCAGCAGCTTCTTAGGAAGAGGAGACAATGAGCAGTTCTTC. As protein: CASSFLGRGDNEQFF.

The genes are TRBV7-2 and TRBJ2-6, with D unclear. Trimming pared 5 bases from V and 0 bases from J, leaving 11 bases between. Germline CDR1 SGHTA, CDR2 FQGNSA. CDR3 length: 16 amino acids. The CDR3 is CASSPTQVSGANVLTF. The CDR3 DNA sequence: TGTGCCAGCAGCCCGACCCAAGTCTCTGGGGCCAACGTCCTGACTTTC.

This clonotype has only a few counts. The V call is TRBV20-1, the J call TRBJ2-7, with 7 bases identical to TRBD1. Germline values: CDR1 DFQATT, CDR2 SNEGSKA (reference sequence). This CDR3 region has 15 residues. The V gene end was trimmed by 6 bases and the J gene end by 7 bases; junction bases not matched to a gene: 18. The CDR3 here is CSAKNFGTAYEEQYF. The CDR3 DNA reads as TGCAGTGCCAAGAACTTCGGGACAGCGTATGAGGAGCAGTACTTC.

This rearrangement joins TRBV6-2 or TRBV6-3 to TRBJ2-1, with 11 bases fitting TRBD2. After removal of 4 bases from V and 8 bases from J, the junction contained 10 bases not matched to a gene. This CDR3 is built from 16 residues. Per the germline V gene, CDR1 is MNHEY and CDR2 is SVGEGT. The CDR3: CASSSLLAGEGDEQFF. CDR3 bases: TGTGCCAGCAGTTCATTACTAGCGGGAGAAGGCGATGAGCAGTTCTTC.

The gene calls are TRBV12-3 or TRBV12-4 and TRBJ2-3, with D possibly being TRBD2 (6 bases). With 5 bases removed from V and 6 bases from J, the gap between germline ends came to 12 bases. This CDR3 region has 13 residues. In DNA form, the CDR3 reads TGTGCCAGCAGTAGTCGGAGGGACGATACGCAGTATTTT. This codes for CASSSRRDDTQYF.

This clonotype was detected only a few times. The chain uses TRBV12-3 or TRBV12-4 and TRBJ2-5; the match to TRBD1 covers 8 bases. V trimming: 5 bases; J trimming: 5 bases; junction bases outside the gene matches: 10. The CDR3 has 15 residues. The DNA for the CDR3 is TGTGCCAGCAGTCCTAAATGGGCAGGGGGCGAGACCCAGTACTTC. It translates to CASSPKWAGGETQYF.

The chain links TRBV12-3 or TRBV12-4 to TRBJ1-2, with D perhaps matching TRBD1 (5 bases). Trimming pared 5 bases from V and 1 base from J, leaving 8 bases between. The CDR3 has 13 amino acids. The CDR3 nucleotides are TGTGCCAGCAGTGCGGGACTTAACTATGGCTACACCTTC. Translated: CASSAGLNYGYTF.

This clonotype was detected a few times. The CDR3 region is CASSDGVSPSGYTF. Here the CDR3 DNA reads TGTGCCAGCAGTGACGGGGTTTCCCCCAGTGGCTACACCTTC. This chain uses TRBV7-3 with TRBJ1-2; D gene ambiguous. This CDR3 is 14 amino acids long. Per germline, CDR1 SGHTA and CDR2 FQGTGA. V lost 6 bases and J 7 bases, leaving 18 bases between the germline ends.

The rearrangement joins TRBV12-3 or TRBV12-4 to TRBJ2-1; 11 nucleotides match TRBD2. The ends lost 1 base at V and 7 bases at J; junction bases unmatched: 3. The CDR3 has 15 residues. In nucleotides, the CDR3 is TGTGCCAGCAGTTTAGTAAGGACTAGCGGGAATGAGCAGTTCTTC. It yields the protein CASSLVRTSGNEQFF.

The chain combines TRBV7-2 with TRBJ1-1; 8 bases are shared with TRBD1. This CDR3 comprises 15 residues. The trim removed 1 base at V and 5 bases at J, leaving 6 bases unmatched. CDR1 is SGHTA, CDR2 FQGNSA, per germline. CDR3 nucleotide sequence: TGTGCCAGCAGCTTAGATCAGGGGGCCGGAACTGAAGCTTTCTTT. It is translated as CASSLDQGAGTEAFF.

For this clonotype: This probably arose from a read error, given a far larger clone one base away. This chain joins TRBV7-9 and TRBJ2-1, with D perhaps assigned TRBD1 or TRBD2 (5 bases each). Germline V CDR1 and CDR2: SEHNR, FQNEAQ (reference sequence). The CDR3 is made up of 13 amino acids. CDR3: CASSPGTGNGQFF. For the CDR3, the DNA is TGTGCCAGCAGCCCAGGGACGGGCAATGGGCAGTTCTTC.

The sample holds a few counts of this clonotype. V gene TRBV6-5 combines with J gene TRBJ2-4; D uncertain. The J call may not be correct, given that the DNA end is closer to TRBJ2-7. This CDR3 is built from 14 residues. Germline V lookup: CDR1 MNHEY, CDR2 SVGAGI. CDR3 in amino acids: CASSYGHSTYEQYF. CDR3 in DNA: TGTGCCAGCAGTTACGGGCACTCCACCTACGAGCAGTACTTC.